The sample holds a few counts of the clone carrying this T cell receptor beta chain. Its specificity is unknown. It was with 60 Vbeta and 13 Jbeta primers that the PCR ran. TCRdb's copy holds only in-frame clones and misses some; the assay was immunoSEQ multiplex PCR. Here the sample spans 200,000 to 250,000 clones, 60% to 80% being singletons. Trimming left V 4 bases short and J 0 bases short, with 9 bases between. Per the germline V gene, CDR1 is MGHDK and CDR2 is SYGVNS. There are 14 residues in the CDR3. This entry belongs to a study of cytomegalovirus exposure and HLA in healthy donors. Broader study findings: In a later analysis, productive TCRs from donors in an Asian-associated ancestry cluster reportedly carried fewer N-insertions than the cohort mean.

The sequence came from a male donor in good health and CMV-seronegative. The chain links TRBV25-1 to TRBJ2-5; D possibly corresponds to TRBD2 (5 bases). The sequenced sample consisted of PBMCs. CDR3 coding DNA: TGTGCCAGCAGTGCGACTACCAACCAAGAGACCCAGTACTTC. This encodes CASSATTNQETQYF.